The T cell receptor beta chain described here comes from a study of T cell responses to AZD1222 COVID-19 vaccine (TCRdb year 2021). Study-wide context: AZD1222 recipients given second doses at about 4 weeks or at about 12 weeks were pooled, since spike-specific TCR depth and breadth were not found to differ between the two schedules. Trial participants were enrolled by age into 18-55, 56-69 and 70-plus year subgroups, with 148, 28 and 57 TCR-sequenced participants respectively. A total of under 250 trial participants underwent TCR sequencing, of whom about 200 had received two doses of AZD1222 and 26 had received two doses of the MenACWY control vaccine.

Here is what the overall study found, with its caveats: The 56-69-year group was small, and its depth increase did not reach significance, likely because of low power. Participants were mostly white British, with more females than males. The authors suggested clonal diversity may have been underestimated. No day 14 peak-response samples were available, so repertoires were characterized only after the peak T cell response. After two AZD1222 doses, spike-specific TCR breadth and depth were significantly higher than at day 0 and than in MenACWY recipients. CD4 TCRs associated with the vaccine covered the entire spike protein, and the dominant responses were in regions 160-218 and 743-854. Conclusions about previously exposed vaccinees were limited because only six AZD1222 recipients were SARS-CoV-2 seropositive at baseline. Reportedly, close to half of the unique spike-specific TCRs recognized epitopes lying outside the regions that are mutated in the B.1.351 and B.1.1.7 variants.

The CDR3 regions of human TCRbeta chains were analyzed by immunosequencing. In the authors' own workflow: TCRs in the repertoires were compared against a reference library of SARS-CoV-2-specific TCRs that had been generated with the MIRA antigen-specificity platform. Breadth was defined as the fraction of unique TCRs that were SARS-CoV-2-associated, and depth was defined as the fraction of total T cells that were SARS-CoV-2-associated. Using the MIRA data, each spike-specific TCR was assigned both to the spike region to which the TCR was reactive and to a CD4 or CD8 class. Log10-transformed breadth and depth values were compared by one-way ANOVA with Sidak's multiple comparisons tests. This immuneACCESS table, as held by TCRdb, lists in-frame sequences with V and J called but not all clones. Of the missing ones, under half trace to an unresolved V gene in checked studies; the others have no known cause. V, J and clone size derive from that table, while D and trimming were established from the DNA sequence. The sample includes more than 150,000 clones, with around 92% observed a single time. The ten largest account for roughly 10% of the sample.

In the case of this clone: Its antigen has not been determined. No clone much larger than this one lies a single base away; base qualities are absent.

The time point label for this specimen denotes: baseline before first vaccination. Vaccinee samples were obtained from the UK trials COV001 and COV002, which included a single-blind randomized controlled phase 2/3 trial of AZD1222 (ChAdOx1 nCoV-19) in healthy adults. For TCRbeta chain sequencing, PBMC samples were collected from trial participants at day 0 and at day 28 after the second dose. V was cut back by 4 bases and J by 9 bases, leaving a gap of 20 bases between them. The CDR3 sequence holds 15 residues, the cysteine and phenylalanine included. Only the CDR3 portion is preserved as DNA: 45 bases, with reading frame beginning at the first base. Per the germline V gene, SGHDT is the CDR1 and YYEEEE is the CDR2.

The receptor's source is an adult in good health. Sequenced here: peripheral blood, sampled on day 0 of AZD1222 vaccination. The sequence joins TRBV5-6 to TRBJ1-5, with a tentative D gene TRBD1 over 5 matching bases. The CDR3 protein: CASSTGGARGPPQHF. The DNA sequence is TGTGCCAGCAGCACAGGAGGGGCCCGGGGCCCGCCCCAGCATTTT.